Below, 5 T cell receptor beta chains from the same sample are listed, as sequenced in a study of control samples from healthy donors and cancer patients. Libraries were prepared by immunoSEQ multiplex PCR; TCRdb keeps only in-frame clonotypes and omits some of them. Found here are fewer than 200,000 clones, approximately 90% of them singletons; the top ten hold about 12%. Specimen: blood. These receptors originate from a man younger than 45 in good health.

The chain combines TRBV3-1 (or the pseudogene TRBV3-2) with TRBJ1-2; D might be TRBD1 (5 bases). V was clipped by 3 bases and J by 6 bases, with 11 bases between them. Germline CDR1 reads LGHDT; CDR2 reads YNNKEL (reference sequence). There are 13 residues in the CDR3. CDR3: CASSHGGINGYTF. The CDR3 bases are TGTGCCAGCAGCCACGGGGGGATTAATGGCTACACCTTC.

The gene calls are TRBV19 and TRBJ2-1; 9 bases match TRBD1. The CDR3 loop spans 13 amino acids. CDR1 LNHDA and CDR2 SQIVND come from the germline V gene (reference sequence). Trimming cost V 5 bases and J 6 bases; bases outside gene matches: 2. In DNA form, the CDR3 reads TGTGCCAGTAGTCAGACAGGGGGCAATGAGCAGTTCTTC. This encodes CASSQTGGNEQFF.

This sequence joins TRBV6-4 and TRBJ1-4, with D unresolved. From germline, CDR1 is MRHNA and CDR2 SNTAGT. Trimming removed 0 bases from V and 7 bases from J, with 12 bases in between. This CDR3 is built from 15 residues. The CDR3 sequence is CASSDSGRVPEKLFF. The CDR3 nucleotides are TGTGCCAGCAGTGACTCGGGCCGGGTACCTGAAAAACTGTTTTTT.

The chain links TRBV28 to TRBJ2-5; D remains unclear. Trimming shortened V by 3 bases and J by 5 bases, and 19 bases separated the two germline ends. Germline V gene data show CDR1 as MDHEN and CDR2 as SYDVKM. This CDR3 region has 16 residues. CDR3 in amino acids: CASSFLTSRVGETQYF. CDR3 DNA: TGTGCCAGCAGTTTTCTCACCTCTCGAGTCGGCGAGACCCAGTACTTC.

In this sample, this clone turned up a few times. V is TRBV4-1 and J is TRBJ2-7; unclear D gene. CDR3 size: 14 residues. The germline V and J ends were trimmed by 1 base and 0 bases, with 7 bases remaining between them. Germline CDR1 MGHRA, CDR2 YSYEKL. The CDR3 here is CASSQAESSYEQYF. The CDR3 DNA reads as TGCGCCAGCAGCCAAGCGGAGAGCTCCTACGAGCAGTACTTC.